The clone carrying this TCR beta chain was observed once. What it binds is not known. These data are taken from a study of T cell responses to AZD1222 COVID-19 vaccine. General study points: Clonal diversity was possibly underestimated, and the donors were mostly white British, with more females. Dominant at 160-218 and 743-854, vaccine-associated CD4 TCRs also spanned spike. Recipients of AZD1222 seropositive at baseline numbered only 5 to 7. Regions left unmutated in variants are reportedly the target of nearly half of spike-specific TCRs.

Clones were sequenced by immunoSEQ multiplex PCR, and TCRdb holds only the in-frame ones, with some missing. The sample contains under 20,000 clones, roughly 84% of which appear only once. The CDR3 loop spans 15 amino acids. Germline values: CDR1 MNHEY, CDR2 SMNVEV (reference sequence). V lost 6 bases to trimming and J lost 0 bases; unmatched junction nucleotides: 5. The starting material was peripheral blood, obtained 28 days after the second AZD1222 dose. This sequence joins TRBV27 and TRBJ1-3, with 7 bases aligning to TRBD1. The sequence was collected from an adult who received the AZD1222 COVID-19 vaccine. The CDR3 DNA follows: TGTGCCAGCAGACGGGCAGGGGGCTCTGGAAACACCATATATTTT. This gives the protein CASRRAGGSGNTIYF.